A selection of T cell receptor beta chains follows, all from one sample in a study of blood T cell repertoires in COVID-19. Sequencing used immunoSEQ multiplex PCR; TCRdb keeps in-frame clones, though not all of them. Of about 190,000 clones listed, around 91% are singletons. The source material was peripheral blood. The receptors stem from a man aged 50 or older with acute or convalescent COVID-19. CDR3s leave out the opening cysteine and the closing phenylalanine or tryptophan. A D gene is named only where the DNA matches it firmly. Size tells how often a clone was seen (once, few, many) or the class of an expanded clone, and some rows leave it out.

clone_size: .; d_call: .; v_call: TRBV7-8; j_call: TRBJ2-3; cdr3_aa: ASSLVPVSTDTQY
clone_size: .; d_call: TRBD2; v_call: TRBV9; j_call: TRBJ2-1; cdr3_aa: ASSFRLAGVNEQF
clone_size: few; d_call: TRBD2; v_call: TRBV27; j_call: TRBJ2-7; cdr3_aa: ASSPTTSGSHEQY
clone_size: .; d_call: .; v_call: TRBV19; j_call: TRBJ1-5; cdr3_aa: ASRTVYSNQPQH
clone_size: .; d_call: TRBD2; v_call: TRBV9; j_call: TRBJ2-2; cdr3_aa: ASSPGTSRAGELF
clone_size: few; d_call: TRBD1; v_call: TRBV4-2; j_call: TRBJ1-2; cdr3_aa: ASSPGPTGVSYGYT
clone_size: .; d_call: TRBD1; v_call: TRBV6-2/TRBV6-3; j_call: TRBJ1-5; cdr3_aa: ASSKQGEGNQPQH
clone_size: .; d_call: .; v_call: TRBV7-6; j_call: TRBJ1-6; cdr3_aa: ASSLEPTGLGSYNSPLH
clone_size: .; d_call: TRBD1; v_call: TRBV19; j_call: TRBJ1-5; cdr3_aa: ASSGQGGNQPQH
clone_size: .; d_call: .; v_call: TRBV5-5; j_call: TRBJ1-1; cdr3_aa: ASSLVLGDTEAF
clone_size: .; d_call: TRBD2; v_call: TRBV5-4; j_call: TRBJ2-7; cdr3_aa: ASSLQVHGRAPIEQY
clone_size: .; d_call: .; v_call: TRBV11-3; j_call: TRBJ2-2; cdr3_aa: ASSPLGGHTGELF
clone_size: .; d_call: .; v_call: TRBV7-9; j_call: TRBJ1-6; cdr3_aa: ASSLARGYSYNSPLH
clone_size: .; d_call: TRBD2; v_call: TRBV5-6; j_call: TRBJ2-7; cdr3_aa: ASSFQPGLAGFVGEQY
clone_size: .; d_call: .; v_call: TRBV27; j_call: TRBJ2-1; cdr3_aa: ASSGWSSSYNEQF
clone_size: .; d_call: .; v_call: TRBV5-1; j_call: TRBJ2-3; cdr3_aa: ASSLVGQLRDTQY
clone_size: once; d_call: .; v_call: TRBV5-6; j_call: TRBJ1-5; cdr3_aa: ASSLLDRANQPQH
clone_size: .; d_call: TRBD2; v_call: TRBV28; j_call: TRBJ2-1; cdr3_aa: ASSSGLAGGIYNEQF
clone_size: .; d_call: .; v_call: TRBV7-8; j_call: TRBJ1-1; cdr3_aa: ASSRDTHTEAF